These 32 T cell receptor beta chains were sequenced from one sample in a study of T cell repertoires in cytomegalovirus infection. Their antigens remain unidentified. TCRdb itself ran the reads through MiXCR, one entry per CDR3 protein. The table records roughly 160,000 distinct CDR3 sequences, about a fifth of them present only once. The sample consisted of CD8+ T cells from cultured PBMCs, taken from culture after CMV antigen stimulation. All receptors derive from a human donor in good health (CMV status not recorded). Some clones in this sample may be carry-over from other donors' samples.

The genes are TRBV7-8 and TRBJ2-7, with TRBD1 matching 8 bases. Germline values: CDR1 SGHVS, CDR2 FQNEAQ. V shed 5 bases and J 5 bases; nucleotides not matched to a gene: 5. This CDR3 is built from 13 residues. In DNA, the CDR3 is TGTGCCAGCAGCACGACAGGGGTCCACGAGCAGTACTTC. Translated: CASSTTGVHEQYF.

This chain connects TRBV7-8 to TRBJ1-4; D unclear. V lost 2 bases, J lost 3 bases, and 22 bases lay in between. The CDR3 is 19 amino acids. CDR1 SGHVS and CDR2 FQNEAQ come from the germline V gene. In DNA, the CDR3 is TGTGCCAGCAGCTTAAATTTTGTGCCAGTAAACGCCGCTAATGAAAAACTGTTTTTT. Its translation is CASSLNFVPVNAANEKLFF. Full variable domain (outside the CDR3, taken from reference TRBV7-8 and TRBJ1-4): GAGVSQSPRYKVAKRGQDVALRCDPISGHVSLFWYQQALGQGPEFLTYFQNEAQLDKSGLPSDRFFAERPEGSVSTLKIQRTQQEDSAVYLCASSLNFVPVNAANEKLFFGSGTQLSVL.

The chain is built from TRBV4-3 and TRBJ1-1; a weak D match, TRBD1 (6 bases). Germline V CDR1 and CDR2: LGHNA, YSLEER. The ends were cut back, 4 bases at V and 0 bases at J, with 12 bases in the middle. This CDR3 spans 15 amino acids. CDR3 residues: CASSPGQLMNTEAFF. CDR3 DNA: TGCGCCAGCAGCCCTGGACAGCTTATGAACACTGAAGCTTTCTTT.

This chain's CDR3 is CASSSWRGQYNSPLHF. CDR3 in DNA: TGTGCCAGCAGCTCATGGAGGGGACAGTATAATTCACCCCTCCACTTT. The chain carries TRBV7-9 and TRBJ1-6; the match to TRBD1 covers 7 bases. Germline V lookup: CDR1 SEHNR, CDR2 FQNEAQ (reference sequence). V was pared by 4 bases and J by 4 bases, with 7 bases of the junction left unmatched. CDR3 length: 16 amino acids.

In this sample, this clonotype turned up a few times. CDR3: CASSSPRRTVDYEQYF. CDR3 sequence (DNA): TGTGCCAGCAGCTCCCCACGCAGGACGGTGGACTACGAGCAGTACTTC. V gene TRBV7-9 combines with J gene TRBJ2-7; D ambiguous. Germline V gives CDR1 SEHNR, CDR2 FQNEAQ (reference sequence). The CDR3 sequence is 16 residues long. V lost 4 bases and J lost 3, with 19 bases in between.

The V call is TRBV28, the J call TRBJ2-7, with a tentative D call TRBD2 (5 bases). The V gene's germline CDR1 is MDHEN and CDR2 SYDVKM. The CDR3 totals 13 residues. Trimming removed 4 bases from V and 6 bases from J, with 13 bases in between. The CDR3 coding sequence is TGTGCCAGCAGTTCCCCAGAGGGTGGCGAGCAGTACTTC. Translation: CASSSPEGGEQYF.

This clonotype was seen many times. The chain recombines TRBV7-2 with TRBJ2-7; tentatively, D is TRBD1 (6 bases). The germline V and J ends were trimmed by 5 bases and 5 bases, with 19 bases remaining between them. From germline, CDR1 is SGHTA and CDR2 FQGNSA. This CDR3 comprises 15 residues. CDR3 residues: CASSTSRSTGDEQYF. CDR3 DNA sequence: TGTGCCAGCAGCACCTCTCGTTCGACAGGCGACGAGCAGTACTTC.

The chain carries TRBV5-6 and TRBJ1-2, with a tentative D call TRBD1 (5 bases). Germline CDR1 reads SGHDT; CDR2 reads YYEEEE. The CDR3 runs to 16 residues. With 4 bases removed from V and 7 bases from J, the gap between germline ends came to 23 bases. In DNA form, the CDR3 reads TGTGCCAGCAGCCCCACGACGTGGGGGACGTACTCTGGCTACACCTTC. Its protein is CASSPTTWGTYSGYTF. Supplemented by reference TRBV5-6 and TRBJ1-2, the full variable domain reads DAGVTQSPTHLIKTRGQQVTLRCSPKSGHDTVSWYQQALGQGPQFIFQYYEEEERQRGNFPDRFSGHQFPNYSSELNVNALLLGDSALYLCASSPTTWGTYSGYTFGSGTRLTVV.

This chain links TRBV7-2 with TRBJ2-7, with D possibly TRBD1 on 5 matching bases. There are 15 residues in the CDR3. Trimming removed 1 base at V and 8 bases at J, with 18 bases between. Per the germline V gene, CDR1 is SGHTA and CDR2 is FQGNSA. The CDR3 spells CASSLVDSRLYQQYF. The CDR3 coding sequence is TGTGCCAGCAGCTTAGTCGACAGCCGGTTGTACCAGCAGTACTTC.

This clonotype was counted between two and nine times. The chain uses TRBV30 and TRBJ2-7, with 14 bases fitting TRBD2. The CDR3 contains 15 residues. V shed 7 bases, J shed 2 bases, and the junction held 7 bases outside the gene matches. The germline gives CDR1 GTSNPN, CDR2 SVGIG (reference sequence). The CDR3 loop is CASRTSGGMPYEQYF. Written as DNA, the CDR3 is TGTGCCTCCCGGACTAGCGGGGGGATGCCCTACGAGCAGTACTTC.

This clonotype has at least ten counts. The gene calls are TRBV6-5 and TRBJ1-1; weak D call: TRBD1 (5 bases). Germline V gene data show CDR1 as MNHEY and CDR2 as SVGAGI. The CDR3 loop spans 15 amino acids. Trimming cost V 3 bases and J 1 base, with 12 bases left between them. Written as DNA, the CDR3 is TGTGCCAGCAGTTATGTCGCAGGGTCGAACACTGAAGCTTTCTTT. As protein: CASSYVAGSNTEAFF.

This clonotype was recorded a few times. One end of the junction is discordant with germline, which a read error may explain. V usage is TRBV11-2 and J usage is TRBJ2-2, with TRBD2 as a possible D gene (5 bases). Per the germline V gene, CDR1 is SGHAT and CDR2 is FQNNGV. The CDR3 is 15 residues long. CDR3 DNA: TGTGCCAGCAGTTTAGGAACAGACGGGATCGGGGAGCTGTTTTTT. It is translated as CASSLGTDGIGELFF.

This clonotype came up a few times. This chain uses TRBV7-2 with TRBJ2-1; D is ambiguous. Germline-derived CDR1 and CDR2 are SGHTA and FQGNSA. V was trimmed by 4 bases and J by 10 bases, leaving 17 bases between them. The CDR3 contains 14 residues. The CDR3 spells CASSSVDIVGEQFF. For the CDR3, the DNA is TGTGCCAGCAGCTCCGTCGACATTGTGGGGGAGCAGTTCTTC.

This clonotype was seen a handful of times. The chain couples TRBV5-6 to TRBJ1-1; possibly TRBD1 for D (5 bases). The CDR3 is 13 residues long. Germline CDR1 reads SGHDT; CDR2 reads YYEEEE. With 3 bases removed from V and 1 base from J, the gap between germline ends came to 7 bases. Written as DNA, the CDR3 is TGTGCCAGCAGCTGGGGCACGAACACTGAAGCTTTCTTT. Protein: CASSWGTNTEAFF.

The chain couples TRBV7-8 to TRBJ2-1; 7 bases map to TRBD1. The germline gives CDR1 SGHVS, CDR2 FQNEAQ. The junction had 16 bases not matched to a gene; V was cut back by 8 bases and J by 6 bases. There are 16 residues in the CDR3. The CDR3, as DNA: TGTGCCAGCTCCTCCTCAACCGGGACAGCCCTCAATGAGCAGTTCTTC. Its translation is CASSSSTGTALNEQFF. The full variable domain, in which reference TRBV7-8 and TRBJ2-1 provide the parts outside the CDR3, is GAGVSQSPRYKVAKRGQDVALRCDPISGHVSLFWYQQALGQGPEFLTYFQNEAQLDKSGLPSDRFFAERPEGSVSTLKIQRTQQEDSAVYLCASSSSTGTALNEQFFGPGTRLTVL.

The CDR3: CASSQEVRQGGTEAFF. In DNA, the CDR3 is TGCGCCAGCAGCCAAGAGGTGAGACAGGGGGGAACTGAAGCTTTCTTT. The chain employs TRBV4-1 and TRBJ1-1; 9 bases are a match to TRBD1. Trimming cost V 0 bases and J 5 bases; bases outside gene matches: 7. The CDR3 is 16 amino acids. CDR1 and CDR2 from the germline V gene are MGHRA and YSYEKL.

CDR3 residues: CASTESGTGLRRTIYF. The DNA for the CDR3 is TGTGCCAGCACCGAATCCGGGACAGGCTTGCGTAGGACCATATATTTT. V usage is TRBV12-3 or TRBV12-4 and J usage is TRBJ1-3; 8 bases are shared with TRBD1. Unmatched junction bases numbered 18, after V lost 7 bases and J lost 10 bases. This CDR3 contains 16 residues.

This clonotype turned up a few times. The chain combines TRBV7-2 with TRBJ2-2, with D perhaps TRBD1 (6 bases). V was pared by 3 bases and J by 4 bases, with 12 bases between. CDR1 SGHTA and CDR2 FQGNSA come from the germline V gene. CDR3 length equals 15 residues. Here the CDR3 DNA reads TGTGCCAGCAGCTTCCCAGGGGCTACCACCGGGGAGCTGTTTTTT. Its protein is CASSFPGATTGELFF.

In this sample, this clonotype turned up a few times. The V call is TRBV9, the J call TRBJ2-7; 8 bases line up with TRBD1. Looked up from germline, CDR1 is SGDLS and CDR2 is YYNGEE. V was pared by 0 bases and J by 7 bases, with 9 bases of the junction left unmatched. The CDR3 runs to 15 residues. In DNA, the CDR3 is TGTGCCAGCAGCGTAGAATCAGGGGGCAATAGGGAGCAGTACTTC. Translated, it gives CASSVESGGNREQYF.

This clonotype was seen a handful of times. The chain carries TRBV9 and TRBJ2-2; possibly TRBD1 for D (6 bases). The CDR3 runs to 14 residues. The ends were cut back, 5 bases at V and 3 bases at J, with 11 bases in the middle. Germline assignment: CDR1 SGDLS and CDR2 YYNGEE. Written as DNA, the CDR3 is TGTGCCAGCAGAGCAGGGGCCCACACCGGGGAGCTGTTTTTT. The encoded protein is CASRAGAHTGELFF.

V gene TRBV2 combines with J gene TRBJ2-1; 10 bases are a match to TRBD1. Germline trimming cut 7 bases from V and 3 bases from J; bases unmatched to any gene: 3. Germline V gene data show CDR1 as SNHLY and CDR2 as FYNNEI. This CDR3 is 14 amino acids long. CDR3 sequence reads: CASTGQGVYNEQFF. The CDR3 DNA sequence: TGTGCCAGCACCGGACAGGGGGTCTACAATGAGCAGTTCTTC.

This clonotype was detected a few times. CDR3: CASSHDTGSNQPQHF. CDR3 sequence (DNA): TGTGCCAGCAGCCACGACACCGGCAGCAATCAGCCCCAGCATTTT. The V gene is TRBV7-2, the J gene TRBJ1-5; no clear D gene. CDR3 length equals 15 residues. Trimming removed 5 bases from V and 1 base from J, with 12 bases in between. Germline lookup yields CDR1 SGHTA and CDR2 FQGNSA.

This clonotype was observed a few times. V is TRBV7-2 and J is TRBJ1-1; D uncertain. Germline assignment: CDR1 SGHTA and CDR2 FQGNSA. The V end lost 5 bases, the J end lost 4 bases, and 11 bases lay between the germline ends. There are 13 residues in the CDR3. The CDR3, as DNA: TGTGCCAGCAGCCGGACCTGGGGCACTGAAGCTTTCTTT. Protein: CASSRTWGTEAFF.

The chain couples TRBV7-2 to TRBJ2-3; possibly TRBD2 for D (7 bases). The CDR3 sequence is 16 residues long. Germline V CDR1 and CDR2: SGHTA, FQGNSA. Deletions cut 5 bases from V and 4 bases from J, with 19 bases between. CDR3 nucleotide sequence: TGTGCCAGCAGCCGAGACGGCGGGGGCACGGCAGATACGCAGTATTTT. Translation gives CASSRDGGGTADTQYF.

J is TRBJ2-1 and V is TRBV6-1, with 8 bases lining up with TRBD2. This CDR3 spans 14 amino acids. CDR1 MNHNS and CDR2 SASEGT come from the germline V gene. Trimming removed 5 bases from V and 2 bases from J; junction bases left unmatched: 2. The CDR3 loop is CASSQLAAYNEQFF. CDR3 bases: TGTGCCAGCAGTCAACTAGCGGCCTACAATGAGCAGTTCTTC.

The chain recombines TRBV7-2 with TRBJ2-5; D possibly corresponds to TRBD1 (5 bases). CDR1 is SGHTA and CDR2 is FQGNSA in the germline V gene. The CDR3 covers 14 residues. Between the trimmed V and J ends, which lost 5 bases and 5 bases, there was a span of 15 bases. CDR3 sequence: CASSPRQYKETQYF. The CDR3 DNA follows: TGTGCCAGCAGCCCTCGACAGTACAAGGAGACCCAGTACTTC.

The CDR3 nucleotides are TGTGCCAGCAACCTTGAGGGCGAAAAACTGTTTTTT. Translated, it gives CASNLEGEKLFF. The J gene is TRBJ1-4, the V gene TRBV7-2; D call uncertain. Germline V gene data show CDR1 as SGHTA and CDR2 as FQGNSA. The length of the CDR3 is 12 residues. V was cut by 7 bases and J by 8 bases, with 11 bases left in between.

This clonotype was counted at least ten times. The rearrangement links TRBV7-2 to TRBJ2-3, with TRBD2 matching 12 bases. The CDR3 sequence is 16 residues long. Losses at the gene ends were 2 bases for V and 3 bases for J; bases not matched to a gene: 3. Germline CDR1 is SGHTA and CDR2 is FQGNSA. In nucleotides, the CDR3 is TGTGCCAGCAGCTTACAACTAGCGGGGGGTACAGATACGCAGTATTTT. Amino acids: CASSLQLAGGTDTQYF.

This rearrangement joins TRBV2 to TRBJ2-3, with D perhaps given as TRBD1 or TRBD2 (5 bases each). Germline V gene data show CDR1 as SNHLY and CDR2 as FYNNEI. The CDR3 totals 15 residues. Trimming cost V 3 bases and J 0 bases, with 10 bases left between them. CDR3 nucleotide sequence: TGTGCCAGCAGTGAGGGACGGAGTAGCACAGATACGCAGTATTTT. It specifies CASSEGRSSTDTQYF.

This clonotype has a handful of counts. This sequence joins TRBV30 and TRBJ2-3; maybe TRBD1 (6 bases). The length of the CDR3 is 13 residues. The germline V gene has CDR1 GTSNPN and CDR2 SVGIG (reference sequence). Between the trimmed V and J ends, which lost 2 bases and 6 bases, there was a span of 12 bases. The CDR3 DNA follows: TGTGCCTGGAGTATCACAGGGACCGATACGCAGTATTTT. It codes for CAWSITGTDTQYF.

The J gene is TRBJ1-5, the V gene TRBV11-2, with 8 bases aligning to TRBD1. V shed 5 bases and J 4 bases; nucleotides not matched to a gene: 7. Germline CDR1 is SGHAT and CDR2 is FQNNGV. The CDR3 runs 15 residues. CDR3 DNA: TGTGCCAGCAGCCATGGACAGGGCCTAAATCAGCCCCAGCATTTT. Translated, it gives CASSHGQGLNQPQHF.

This clonotype occurred a few times. The chain uses TRBV5-6 and TRBJ2-3, with D hard to call. Germline CDR1 is SGHDT and CDR2 is YYEEEE. CDR3 length equals 14 residues. Deletions cut 6 bases from V and 8 bases from J, with 19 bases between. In nucleotides, the CDR3 is TGTGCCAGCAACCTTGTATCCCACCTGGGTACGCAGTATTTT. Its translation: CASNLVSHLGTQYF.